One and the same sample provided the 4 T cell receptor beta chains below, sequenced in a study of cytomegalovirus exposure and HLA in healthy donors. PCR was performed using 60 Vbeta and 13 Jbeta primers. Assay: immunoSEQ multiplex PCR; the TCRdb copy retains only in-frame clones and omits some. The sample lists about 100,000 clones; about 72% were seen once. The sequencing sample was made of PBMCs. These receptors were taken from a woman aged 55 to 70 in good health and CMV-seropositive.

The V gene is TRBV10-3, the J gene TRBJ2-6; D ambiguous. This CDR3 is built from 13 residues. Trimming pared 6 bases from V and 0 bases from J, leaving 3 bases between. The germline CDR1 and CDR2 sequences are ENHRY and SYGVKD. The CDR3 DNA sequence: TGTGCCATCAGCCGCTCTGGGGCCAACGTCCTGACTTTC. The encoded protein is CAISRSGANVLTF.

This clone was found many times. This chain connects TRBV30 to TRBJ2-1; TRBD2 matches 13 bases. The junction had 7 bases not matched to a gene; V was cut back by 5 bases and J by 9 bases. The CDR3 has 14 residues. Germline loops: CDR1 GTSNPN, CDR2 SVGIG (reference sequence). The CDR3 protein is CAWEPGLAGTEQFF. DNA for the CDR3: TGTGCCTGGGAACCGGGACTAGCGGGAACTGAGCAGTTCTTC.

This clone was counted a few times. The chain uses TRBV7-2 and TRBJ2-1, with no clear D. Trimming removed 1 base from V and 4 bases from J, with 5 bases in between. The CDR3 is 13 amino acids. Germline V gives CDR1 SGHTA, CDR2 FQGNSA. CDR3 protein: CASSLGLYNEQFF. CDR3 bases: TGTGCCAGCAGCTTAGGACTGTACAATGAGCAGTTCTTC. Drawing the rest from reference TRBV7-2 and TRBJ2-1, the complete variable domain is GAGVSQSPSNKVTEKGKDVELRCDPISGHTALYWYRQSLGQGLEFLIYFQGNSAPDKSGLPSDRFSAERTGGSVSTLTIQRTQQEDSAVYLCASSLGLYNEQFFGPGTRLTVL.

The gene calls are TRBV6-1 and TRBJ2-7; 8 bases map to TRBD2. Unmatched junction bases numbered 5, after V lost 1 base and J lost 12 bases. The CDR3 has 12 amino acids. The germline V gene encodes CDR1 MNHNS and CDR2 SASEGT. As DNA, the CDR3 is TGTGCCAGCAGTGAAGGGGGGACTAGTGGGTACTTC. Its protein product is CASSEGGTSGYF.